Included here is one T cell receptor (beta chain) sequence, with context. The data are from a study of blood T cell repertoires in COVID-19. Sequencing used immunoSEQ multiplex PCR; TCRdb keeps in-frame clones, though not all of them. In the table there are 250,000 to 300,000 clones, 75% to 90% of which are singletons. CDR1 and CDR2 (germline): SEHNR, FQNEAQ (reference sequence). V trimming: 3 bases; J trimming: 8 bases; junction bases outside the gene matches: 8. This CDR3 spans 15 amino acids. The rearrangement links TRBV7-9 to TRBJ1-3, with 9 bases fitting TRBD1. The sequenced sample consisted of peripheral blood. The clonotype was recovered from a woman aged 70 to 79 with COVID-19, enrolled during active disease. CDR3 protein: CASSLGQGGFDTIYF. DNA of the CDR3: TGTGCCAGCAGCTTGGGACAGGGAGGGTTTGACACCATATATTTT.